These 3 T cell receptor beta chains were sequenced from one sample in a study of cytomegalovirus exposure and HLA in healthy donors. The PCR had 60 Vbeta and 13 Jbeta primers. The assay was immunoSEQ multiplex PCR, and TCRdb's table has in-frame clones only and misses some. The sample contains 99,000 or so clones, over 60% of which appear only once. What was sequenced was PBMCs. The receptor source for this set is a woman between 18 and 30 years old in good health and CMV-seropositive.

The chain has TRBV12-2 and TRBJ2-7; the table assigns TRBD2, which was not confirmed against the DNA. TRBV12-2 is a pseudogene. The CDR3 has 20 residues. The CDR3 protein is CASRFPRGRGTSGIGYEQYF. For the CDR3, the DNA is TGTGCAAGTCGCTTCCCTCGGGGAAGAGGAACTAGCGGAATTGGTTACGAGCAGTACTTC.

The chain combines TRBV29-1 with TRBJ1-2; 8 positions agree with TRBD1. This CDR3 spans 13 amino acids. Germline-derived CDR1 and CDR2 are SQVTM and ANQGSEA. The J segment lost 8 bases and the V segment lost 7 bases, leaving 12 bases of the junction unmatched. As DNA, the CDR3 is TGCAGCGGGTTAGACCAGGGGGCAATCGGCTACACCTTC. It codes for CSGLDQGAIGYTF.

Only a few counts were recorded for this clone. The chain is built from TRBV5-6 and TRBJ1-1; tentatively, D is TRBD1 (6 bases). V lost 3 bases to trimming and J lost 2 bases, with 17 bases between them. Per germline, CDR1 SGHDT and CDR2 YYEEEE. The CDR3 covers 16 residues. CDR3 residues: CASSSDPGHFNTEAFF. The CDR3 region has the DNA TGTGCCAGCAGCTCCGATCCGGGACACTTTAACACTGAAGCTTTCTTT.